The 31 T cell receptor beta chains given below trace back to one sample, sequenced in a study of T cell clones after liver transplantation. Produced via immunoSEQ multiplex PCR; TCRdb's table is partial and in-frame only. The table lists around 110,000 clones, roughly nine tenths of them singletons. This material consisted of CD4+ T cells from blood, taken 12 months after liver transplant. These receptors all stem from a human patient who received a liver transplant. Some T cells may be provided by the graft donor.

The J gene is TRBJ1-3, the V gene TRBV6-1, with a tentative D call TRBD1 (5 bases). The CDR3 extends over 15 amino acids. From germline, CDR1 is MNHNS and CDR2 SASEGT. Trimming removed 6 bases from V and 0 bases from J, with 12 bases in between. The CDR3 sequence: CASRGDAYSGNTIYF. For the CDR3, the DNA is TGTGCCAGCAGAGGGGACGCGTACTCTGGAAACACCATATATTTT.

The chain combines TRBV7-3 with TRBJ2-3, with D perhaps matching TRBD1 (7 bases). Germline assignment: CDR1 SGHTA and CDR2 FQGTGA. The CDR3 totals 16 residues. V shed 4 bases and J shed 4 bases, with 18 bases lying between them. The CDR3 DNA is TGTGCCAGCAGCTCTGGGACTGGAGGGGGCCCAGATACGCAGTATTTT. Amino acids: CASSSGTGGGPDTQYF.

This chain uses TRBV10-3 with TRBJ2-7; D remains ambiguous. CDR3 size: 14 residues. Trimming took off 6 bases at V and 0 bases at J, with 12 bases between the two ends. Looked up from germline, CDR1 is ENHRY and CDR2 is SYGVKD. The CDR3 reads CAISNSVSSYEQYF. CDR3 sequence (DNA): TGTGCCATCAGCAACAGTGTCTCCTCCTACGAGCAGTACTTC.

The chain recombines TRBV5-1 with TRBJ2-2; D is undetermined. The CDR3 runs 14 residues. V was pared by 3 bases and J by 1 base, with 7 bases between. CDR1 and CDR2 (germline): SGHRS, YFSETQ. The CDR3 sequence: CASSWTVNTGELFF. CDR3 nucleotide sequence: TGCGCCAGCAGCTGGACGGTGAACACCGGGGAGCTGTTTTTT. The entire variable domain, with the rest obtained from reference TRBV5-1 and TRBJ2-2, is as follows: KAGVTQTPRYLIKTRGQQVTLSCSPISGHRSVSWYQQTPGQGLQFLFEYFSETQRNKGNFPGRFSGRQFSNSRSEMNVSTLELGDSALYLCASSWTVNTGELFFGEGSRLTVL.

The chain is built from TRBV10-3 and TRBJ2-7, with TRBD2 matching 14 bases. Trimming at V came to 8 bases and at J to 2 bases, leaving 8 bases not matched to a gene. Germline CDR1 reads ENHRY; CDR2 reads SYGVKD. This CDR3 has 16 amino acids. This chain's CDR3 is CAIGGTSGSGPYEQYF. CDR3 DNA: TGTGCCATCGGAGGGACTAGCGGGAGTGGTCCCTACGAGCAGTACTTC.

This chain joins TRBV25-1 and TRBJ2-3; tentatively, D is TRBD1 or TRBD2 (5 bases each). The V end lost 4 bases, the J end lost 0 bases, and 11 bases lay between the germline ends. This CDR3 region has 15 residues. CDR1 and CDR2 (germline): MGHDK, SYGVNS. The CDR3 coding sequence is TGTGCCAGCAGTGGGGACGTGCGAAGCACAGATACGCAGTATTTT. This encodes CASSGDVRSTDTQYF.

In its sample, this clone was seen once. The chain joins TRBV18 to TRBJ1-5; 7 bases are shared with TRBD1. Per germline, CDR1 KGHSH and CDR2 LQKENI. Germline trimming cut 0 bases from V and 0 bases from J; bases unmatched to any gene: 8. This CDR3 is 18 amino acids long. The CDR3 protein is CASSPPILRGNSNQPQHF. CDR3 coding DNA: TGTGCCAGCTCACCACCGATTCTCAGGGGGAATAGCAATCAGCCCCAGCATTTT.

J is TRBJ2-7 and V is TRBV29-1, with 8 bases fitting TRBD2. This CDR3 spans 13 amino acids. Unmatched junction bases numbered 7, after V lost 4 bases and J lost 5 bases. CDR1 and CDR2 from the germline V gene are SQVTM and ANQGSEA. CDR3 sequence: CSVGRGGGDEQYF. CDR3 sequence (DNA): TGCAGCGTTGGCCGGGGGGGCGGCGACGAGCAGTACTTC.

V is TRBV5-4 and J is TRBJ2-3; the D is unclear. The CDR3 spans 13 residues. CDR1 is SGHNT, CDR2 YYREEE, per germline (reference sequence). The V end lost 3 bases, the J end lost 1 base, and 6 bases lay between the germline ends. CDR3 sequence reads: CASSWAGTDTQYF. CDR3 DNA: TGTGCCAGCAGCTGGGCCGGCACAGATACGCAGTATTTT.

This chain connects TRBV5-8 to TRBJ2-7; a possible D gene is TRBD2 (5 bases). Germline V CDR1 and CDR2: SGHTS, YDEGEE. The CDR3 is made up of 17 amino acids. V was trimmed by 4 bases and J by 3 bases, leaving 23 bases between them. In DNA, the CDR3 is TGTGCCAGCAGCCCGACAACTAGAGGGAGAAGTGGCTACGAGCAGTACTTC. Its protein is CASSPTTRGRSGYEQYF.

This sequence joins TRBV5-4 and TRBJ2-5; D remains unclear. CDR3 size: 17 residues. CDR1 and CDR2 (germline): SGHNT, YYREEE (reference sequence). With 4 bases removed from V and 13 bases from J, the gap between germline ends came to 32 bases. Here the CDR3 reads CASSPLPAGQSLLALYF. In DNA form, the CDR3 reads TGTGCCAGCAGCCCCCTCCCGGCCGGCCAATCACTCCTGGCCTTGTACTTC.

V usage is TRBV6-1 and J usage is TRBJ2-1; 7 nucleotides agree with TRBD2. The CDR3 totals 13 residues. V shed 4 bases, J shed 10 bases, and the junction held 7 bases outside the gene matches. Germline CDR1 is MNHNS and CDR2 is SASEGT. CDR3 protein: CASSARGEGEQFF. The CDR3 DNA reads TGTGCCAGCAGTGCCAGAGGGGAGGGGGAGCAGTTCTTC.

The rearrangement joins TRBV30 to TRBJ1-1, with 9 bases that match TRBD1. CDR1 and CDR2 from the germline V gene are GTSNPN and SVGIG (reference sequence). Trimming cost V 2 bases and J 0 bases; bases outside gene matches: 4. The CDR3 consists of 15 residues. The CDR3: CAWSPGTGLNTEAFF. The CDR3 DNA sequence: TGTGCCTGGAGTCCCGGGACAGGGTTGAACACTGAAGCTTTCTTT.

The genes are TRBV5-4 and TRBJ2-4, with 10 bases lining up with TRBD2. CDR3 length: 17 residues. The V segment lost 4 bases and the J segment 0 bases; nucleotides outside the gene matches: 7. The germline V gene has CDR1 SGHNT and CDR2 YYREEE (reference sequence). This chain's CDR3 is CASSINVAGGAKNIQYF. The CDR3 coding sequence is TGTGCCAGCAGCATAAACGTAGCGGGAGGAGCCAAAAACATTCAGTACTTC.

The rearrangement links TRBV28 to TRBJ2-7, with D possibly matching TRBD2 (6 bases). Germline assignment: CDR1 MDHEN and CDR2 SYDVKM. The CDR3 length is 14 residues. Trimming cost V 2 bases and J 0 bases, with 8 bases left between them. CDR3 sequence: CASSLAGSSYEQYF. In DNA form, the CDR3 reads TGTGCCAGCAGTTTAGCGGGGAGCTCCTACGAGCAGTACTTC.

The CDR3 nucleotides are TGCAGCGGTGGAACCGGGACAGGGGGCGGTGAGACCCAGTACTTC. The encoded protein is CSGGTGTGGGETQYF. The chain couples TRBV29-1 to TRBJ2-5; TRBD1 agrees at 12 bases. Germline V gene lookup returns CDR1 SQVTM and CDR2 ANQGSEA. Trimming cost V 7 bases and J 5 bases; bases outside gene matches: 11. CDR3 length equals 15 residues.

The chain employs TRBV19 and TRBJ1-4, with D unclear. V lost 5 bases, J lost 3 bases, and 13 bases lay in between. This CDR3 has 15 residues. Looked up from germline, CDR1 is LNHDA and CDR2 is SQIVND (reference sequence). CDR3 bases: TGTGCCAGTAGTGTCGGATACAGCCCTAATGAAAAACTGTTTTTT. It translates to CASSVGYSPNEKLFF.

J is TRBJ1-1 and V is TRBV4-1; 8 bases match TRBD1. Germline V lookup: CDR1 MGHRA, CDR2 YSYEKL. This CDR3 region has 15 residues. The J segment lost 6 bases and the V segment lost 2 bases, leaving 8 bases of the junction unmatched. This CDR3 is CASSQPGTGRAEAFF. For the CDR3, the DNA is TGCGCCAGCAGCCAACCAGGGACAGGTAGGGCTGAAGCTTTCTTT.

CDR3 in DNA: TGTGCCAGCAACCCTGGTAGGGACAGACATTACCAAGAGACCCAGTACTTC. Residues: CASNPGRDRHYQETQYF. V is TRBV27 and J is TRBJ2-5, with 7 nucleotides matching TRBD1. CDR3 length: 17 residues. Germline V gene data show CDR1 as MNHEY and CDR2 as SMNVEV (reference sequence). The J segment lost 0 bases and the V segment lost 7 bases, leaving 14 bases of the junction unmatched.

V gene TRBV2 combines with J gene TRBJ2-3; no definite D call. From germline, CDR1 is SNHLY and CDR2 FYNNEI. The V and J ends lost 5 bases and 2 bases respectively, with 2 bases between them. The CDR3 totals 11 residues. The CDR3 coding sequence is TGTGCCAGCAGTTCCACAGATACGCAGTATTTT. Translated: CASSSTDTQYF. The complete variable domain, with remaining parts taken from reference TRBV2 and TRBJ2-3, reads EPEVTQTPSHQVTQMGQEVILRCVPISNHLYFYWYRQILGQKVEFLVSFYNNEISEKSEIFDDQFSVERPDGSNFTLKIRSTKLEDSAMYFCASSSTDTQYFGPGTRLTVL.

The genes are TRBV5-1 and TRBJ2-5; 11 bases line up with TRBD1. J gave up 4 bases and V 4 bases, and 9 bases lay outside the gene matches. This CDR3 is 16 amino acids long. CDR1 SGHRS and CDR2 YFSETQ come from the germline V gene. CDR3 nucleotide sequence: TGCGCCAGCAGCCCCTCCGGGACAGGGGGGGGAGAGACCCAGTACTTC. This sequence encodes CASSPSGTGGGETQYF.

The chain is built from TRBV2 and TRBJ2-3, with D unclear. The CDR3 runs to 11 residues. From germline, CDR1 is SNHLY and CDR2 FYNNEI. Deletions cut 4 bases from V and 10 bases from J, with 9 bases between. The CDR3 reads CASSVLDAQYF. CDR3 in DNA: TGTGCCAGCAGTGTCCTAGACGCGCAGTATTTT.

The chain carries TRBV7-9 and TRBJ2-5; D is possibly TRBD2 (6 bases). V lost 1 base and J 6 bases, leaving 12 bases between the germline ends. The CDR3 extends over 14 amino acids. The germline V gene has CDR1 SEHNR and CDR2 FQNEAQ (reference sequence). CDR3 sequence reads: CASSLDTSRQTQYF. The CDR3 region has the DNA TGTGCCAGCAGCTTAGATACTAGCAGACAGACCCAGTACTTC.

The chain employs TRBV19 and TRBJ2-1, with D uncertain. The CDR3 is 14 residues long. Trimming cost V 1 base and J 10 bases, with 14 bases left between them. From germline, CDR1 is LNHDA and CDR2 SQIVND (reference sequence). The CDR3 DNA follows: TGTGCCAGTAGTATAGGGGCTAGGGCAATGGAGCAGTTCTTC. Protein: CASSIGARAMEQFF.

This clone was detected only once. The CDR3 DNA reads TGTGCCAGCAGTTACGACACGAGGGGTCAAGAGACCCAGTACTTC. Translation: CASSYDTRGQETQYF. The V gene is TRBV6-5, the J gene TRBJ2-5; tentatively, D is TRBD1 or TRBD2 (5 bases each). There are 15 residues in the CDR3. V dropped 2 bases and J dropped 2 bases, with 12 bases sitting between them. CDR1 is MNHEY and CDR2 is SVGAGI in the germline V gene.

The CDR3 DNA reads TGTGCCAGCATGGCGTACAATGAGCAGTTCTTC. This translates into CASMAYNEQFF. This chain joins TRBV2 and TRBJ2-1; D is undetermined. The CDR3 contains 11 residues. Looked up from germline, CDR1 is SNHLY and CDR2 is FYNNEI. Trimming took 7 bases from V and 4 from J, leaving 5 bases between them.

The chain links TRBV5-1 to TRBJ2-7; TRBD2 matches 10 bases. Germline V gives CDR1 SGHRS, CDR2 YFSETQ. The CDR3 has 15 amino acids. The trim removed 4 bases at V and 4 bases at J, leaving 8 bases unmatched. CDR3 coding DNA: TGCGCCAGCAGCGGGGAGCTAGCGGGAGTATACGAGCAGTACTTC. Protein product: CASSGELAGVYEQYF. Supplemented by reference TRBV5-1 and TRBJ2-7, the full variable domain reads KAGVTQTPRYLIKTRGQQVTLSCSPISGHRSVSWYQQTPGQGLQFLFEYFSETQRNKGNFPGRFSGRQFSNSRSEMNVSTLELGDSALYLCASSGELAGVYEQYFGPGTRLTVT.

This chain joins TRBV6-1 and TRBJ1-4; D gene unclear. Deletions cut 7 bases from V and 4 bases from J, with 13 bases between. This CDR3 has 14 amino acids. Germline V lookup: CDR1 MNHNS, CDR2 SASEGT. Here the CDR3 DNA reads TGTGCCAGCATGGAGGCAGACTTTAATGAAAAACTGTTTTTT. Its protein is CASMEADFNEKLFF.

The CDR3 here is CASSLGSGRNYEQYF. The CDR3 DNA follows: TGTGCCAGCAGCTTAGGTTCAGGCAGGAACTACGAGCAGTACTTC. This chain joins TRBV7-9 and TRBJ2-7; D unclear. The CDR3 covers 15 residues. Trimming cost V 1 base and J 3 bases, with 13 bases left between them. Looked up from germline, CDR1 is SEHNR and CDR2 is FQNEAQ (reference sequence).

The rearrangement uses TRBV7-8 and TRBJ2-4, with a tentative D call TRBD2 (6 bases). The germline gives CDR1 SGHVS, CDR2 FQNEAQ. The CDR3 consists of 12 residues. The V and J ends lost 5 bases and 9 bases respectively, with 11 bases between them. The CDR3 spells CASSTLEGIQYF. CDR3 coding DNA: TGTGCCAGCAGCACCCTGGAGGGCATTCAGTACTTC. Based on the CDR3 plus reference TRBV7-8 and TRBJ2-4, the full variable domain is GAGVSQSPRYKVAKRGQDVALRCDPISGHVSLFWYQQALGQGPEFLTYFQNEAQLDKSGLPSDRFFAERPEGSVSTLKIQRTQQEDSAVYLCASSTLEGIQYFGAGTRLSVL.

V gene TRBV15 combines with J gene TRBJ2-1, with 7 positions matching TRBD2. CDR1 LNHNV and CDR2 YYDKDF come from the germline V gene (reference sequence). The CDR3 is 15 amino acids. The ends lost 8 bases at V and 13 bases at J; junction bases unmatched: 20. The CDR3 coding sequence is TGTGCCACCGGAACGGGGGGTAGCGGTGGAGGTTATCAGTTCTTC. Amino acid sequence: CATGTGGSGGGYQFF.